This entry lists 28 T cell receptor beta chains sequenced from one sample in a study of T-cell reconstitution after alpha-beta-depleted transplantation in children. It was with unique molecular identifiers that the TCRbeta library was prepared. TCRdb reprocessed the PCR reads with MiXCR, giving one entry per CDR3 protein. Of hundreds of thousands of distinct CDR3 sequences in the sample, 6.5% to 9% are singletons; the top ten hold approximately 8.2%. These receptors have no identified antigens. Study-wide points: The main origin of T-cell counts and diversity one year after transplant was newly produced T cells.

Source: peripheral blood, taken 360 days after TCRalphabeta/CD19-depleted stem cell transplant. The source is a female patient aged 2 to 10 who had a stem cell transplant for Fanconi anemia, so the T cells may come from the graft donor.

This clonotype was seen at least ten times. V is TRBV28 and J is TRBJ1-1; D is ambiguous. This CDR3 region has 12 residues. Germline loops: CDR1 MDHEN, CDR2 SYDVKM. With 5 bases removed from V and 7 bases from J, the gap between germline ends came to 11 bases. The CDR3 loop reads CASSLTRNEAFF. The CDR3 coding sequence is TGTGCCAGCAGTCTTACCCGCAATGAAGCTTTCTTT.

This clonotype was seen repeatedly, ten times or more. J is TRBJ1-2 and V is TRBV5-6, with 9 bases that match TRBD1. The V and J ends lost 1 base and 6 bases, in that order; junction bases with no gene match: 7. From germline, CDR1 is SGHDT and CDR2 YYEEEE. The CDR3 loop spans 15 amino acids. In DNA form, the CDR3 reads TGTGCCAGCAGCTTGCGACGGACAGGGGCCAATGGCTACACCTTC. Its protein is CASSLRRTGANGYTF.

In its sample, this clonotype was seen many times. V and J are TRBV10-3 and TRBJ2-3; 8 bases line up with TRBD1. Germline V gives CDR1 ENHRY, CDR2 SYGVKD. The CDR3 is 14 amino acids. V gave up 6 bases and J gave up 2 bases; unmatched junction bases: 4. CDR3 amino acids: CAISSGQVTDTQYF. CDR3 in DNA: TGTGCCATCAGCTCGGGACAGGTCACAGATACGCAGTATTTT.

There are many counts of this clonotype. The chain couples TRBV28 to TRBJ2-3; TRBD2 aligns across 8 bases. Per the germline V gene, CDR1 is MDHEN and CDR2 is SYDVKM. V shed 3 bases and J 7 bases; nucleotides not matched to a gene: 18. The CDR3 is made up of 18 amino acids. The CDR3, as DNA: TGTGCCAGCAGTTTCCAAAGCAAGGGCAGCGGGAGAGGAAATACGCAGTATTTT. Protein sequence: CASSFQSKGSGRGNTQYF.

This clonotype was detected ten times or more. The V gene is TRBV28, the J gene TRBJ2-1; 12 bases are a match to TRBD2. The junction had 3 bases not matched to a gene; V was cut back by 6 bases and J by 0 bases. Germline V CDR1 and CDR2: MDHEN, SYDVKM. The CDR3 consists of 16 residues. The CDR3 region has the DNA TGTGCCAGCAGGCCTAGCGGGAGGGCCTCCTACAATGAGCAGTTCTTC. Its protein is CASRPSGRASYNEQFF.

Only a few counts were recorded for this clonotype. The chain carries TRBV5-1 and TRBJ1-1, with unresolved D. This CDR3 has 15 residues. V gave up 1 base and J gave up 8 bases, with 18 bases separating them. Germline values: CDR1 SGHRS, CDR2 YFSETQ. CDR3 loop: CASSLSPKPLREAFF. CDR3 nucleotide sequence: TGCGCCAGCAGCTTGAGCCCAAAACCGCTGAGGGAAGCTTTCTTT. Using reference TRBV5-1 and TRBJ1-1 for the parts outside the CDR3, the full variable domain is KAGVTQTPRYLIKTRGQQVTLSCSPISGHRSVSWYQQTPGQGLQFLFEYFSETQRNKGNFPGRFSGRQFSNSRSEMNVSTLELGDSALYLCASSLSPKPLREAFFGQGTRLTVV.

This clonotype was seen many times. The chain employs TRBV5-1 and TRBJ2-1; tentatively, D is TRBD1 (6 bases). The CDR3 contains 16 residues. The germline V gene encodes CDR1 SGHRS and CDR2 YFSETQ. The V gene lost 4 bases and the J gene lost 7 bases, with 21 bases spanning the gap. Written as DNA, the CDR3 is TGCGCCAGCAGCCTCAGACAGGTGGGGATGATGAATGAGCAGTTCTTC. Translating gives CASSLRQVGMMNEQFF.

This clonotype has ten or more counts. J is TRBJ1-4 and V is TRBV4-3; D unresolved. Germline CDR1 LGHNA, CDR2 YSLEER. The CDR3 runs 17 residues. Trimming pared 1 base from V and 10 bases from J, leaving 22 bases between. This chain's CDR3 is CASSQGLDGPKLGKLFF. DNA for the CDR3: TGCGCCAGCAGCCAAGGTCTGGACGGACCAAAGTTAGGAAAACTGTTTTTT.

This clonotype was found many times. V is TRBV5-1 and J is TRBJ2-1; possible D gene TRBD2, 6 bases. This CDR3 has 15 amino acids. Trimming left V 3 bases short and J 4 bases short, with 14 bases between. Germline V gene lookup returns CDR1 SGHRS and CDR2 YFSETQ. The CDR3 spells CASSYRDSEYNEQFF. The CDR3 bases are TGCGCCAGCAGCTACCGGGACTCGGAGTACAATGAGCAGTTCTTC.

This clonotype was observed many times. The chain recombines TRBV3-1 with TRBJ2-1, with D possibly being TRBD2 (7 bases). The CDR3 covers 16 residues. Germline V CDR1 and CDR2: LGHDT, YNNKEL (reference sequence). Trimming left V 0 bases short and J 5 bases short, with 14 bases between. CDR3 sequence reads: CASSQERGGIHNEQFF. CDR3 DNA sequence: TGTGCCAGCAGCCAAGAAAGGGGGGGGATCCACAATGAGCAGTTCTTC.

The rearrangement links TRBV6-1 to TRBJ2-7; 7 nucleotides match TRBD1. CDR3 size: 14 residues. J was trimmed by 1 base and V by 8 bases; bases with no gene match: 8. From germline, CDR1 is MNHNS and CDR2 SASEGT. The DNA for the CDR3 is TGTGCCAGCTCTTCACCGGGACAGTCCTACGAGCAGTACTTC. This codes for CASSSPGQSYEQYF.

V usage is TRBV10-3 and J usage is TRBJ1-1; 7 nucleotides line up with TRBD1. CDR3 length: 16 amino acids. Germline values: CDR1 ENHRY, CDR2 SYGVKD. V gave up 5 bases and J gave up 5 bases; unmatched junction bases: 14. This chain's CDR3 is CAISPSDRVRGTEAFF. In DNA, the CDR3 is TGTGCCATCAGTCCATCAGACAGGGTCCGGGGGACTGAAGCTTTCTTT.

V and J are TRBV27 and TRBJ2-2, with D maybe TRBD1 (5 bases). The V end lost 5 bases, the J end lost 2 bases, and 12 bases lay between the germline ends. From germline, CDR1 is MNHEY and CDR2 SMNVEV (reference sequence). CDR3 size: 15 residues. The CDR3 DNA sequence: TGTGCCAGCAGTAGACAGATCCTTAACACCGGGGAGCTGTTTTTT. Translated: CASSRQILNTGELFF.

The CDR3 loop is CASSLALGQGNTEAFF. The CDR3 DNA is TGCGCCAGCAGCTTGGCCCTGGGACAGGGGAACACTGAAGCTTTCTTT. The gene calls are TRBV5-1 and TRBJ1-1; 9 bases fit TRBD1. This CDR3 has 16 amino acids. Unmatched junction bases numbered 4, after V lost 0 bases and J lost 1 base. The germline CDR1 and CDR2 sequences are SGHRS and YFSETQ.

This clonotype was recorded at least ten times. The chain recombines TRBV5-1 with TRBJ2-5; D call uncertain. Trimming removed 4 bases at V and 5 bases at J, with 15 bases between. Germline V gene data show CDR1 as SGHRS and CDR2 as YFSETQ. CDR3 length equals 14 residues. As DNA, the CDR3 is TGCGCCAGCAGCCTGGATTGGGTAGGGGAGACCCAGTACTTC. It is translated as CASSLDWVGETQYF. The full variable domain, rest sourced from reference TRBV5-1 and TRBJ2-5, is KAGVTQTPRYLIKTRGQQVTLSCSPISGHRSVSWYQQTPGQGLQFLFEYFSETQRNKGNFPGRFSGRQFSNSRSEMNVSTLELGDSALYLCASSLDWVGETQYFGPGTRLLVL.

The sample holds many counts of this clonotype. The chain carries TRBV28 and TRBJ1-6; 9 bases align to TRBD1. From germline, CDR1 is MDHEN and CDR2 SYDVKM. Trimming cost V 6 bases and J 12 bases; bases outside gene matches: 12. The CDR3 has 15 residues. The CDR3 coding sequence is TGTGCCAGCAGCCCACTACAGGGGGCCCCTATACCCCTCCACTTT. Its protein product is CASSPLQGAPIPLHF.

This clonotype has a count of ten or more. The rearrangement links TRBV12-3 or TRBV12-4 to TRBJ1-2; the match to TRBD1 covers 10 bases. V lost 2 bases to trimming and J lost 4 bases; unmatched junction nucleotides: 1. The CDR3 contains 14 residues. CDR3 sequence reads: CASSLRTGGYGYTF. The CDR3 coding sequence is TGTGCCAGCAGTTTACGGACAGGGGGCTATGGCTACACCTTC.

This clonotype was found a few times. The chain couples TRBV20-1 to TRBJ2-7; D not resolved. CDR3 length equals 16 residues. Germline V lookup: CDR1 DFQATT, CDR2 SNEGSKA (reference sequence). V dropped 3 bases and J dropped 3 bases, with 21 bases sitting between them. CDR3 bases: TGCAGTGCTAGTCGCCCCTTTGGGCTCTCCCTCTACGAGCAGTACTTC. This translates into CSASRPFGLSLYEQYF.

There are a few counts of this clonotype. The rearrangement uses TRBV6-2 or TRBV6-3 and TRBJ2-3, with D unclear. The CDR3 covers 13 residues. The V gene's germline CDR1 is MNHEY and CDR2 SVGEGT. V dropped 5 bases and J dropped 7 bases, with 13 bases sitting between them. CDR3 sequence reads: CASSNPYPHTQYF. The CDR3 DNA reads TGTGCCAGCAGTAATCCCTACCCCCATACGCAGTATTTT.

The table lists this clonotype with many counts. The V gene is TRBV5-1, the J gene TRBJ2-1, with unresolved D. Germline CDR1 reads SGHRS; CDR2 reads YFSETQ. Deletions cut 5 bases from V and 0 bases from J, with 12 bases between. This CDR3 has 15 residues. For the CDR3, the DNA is TGCGCCAGCAGGTACTTCGAGAGCTCCTACAATGAGCAGTTCTTC. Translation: CASRYFESSYNEQFF.

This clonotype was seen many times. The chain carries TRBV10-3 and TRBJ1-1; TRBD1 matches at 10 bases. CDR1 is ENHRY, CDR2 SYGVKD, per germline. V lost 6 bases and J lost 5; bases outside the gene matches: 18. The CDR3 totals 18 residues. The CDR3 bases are TGTGCCATCAGCACATCCAGACAGGGGGCGAGGGTGGGGACTGAAGCTTTCTTT. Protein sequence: CAISTSRQGARVGTEAFF.

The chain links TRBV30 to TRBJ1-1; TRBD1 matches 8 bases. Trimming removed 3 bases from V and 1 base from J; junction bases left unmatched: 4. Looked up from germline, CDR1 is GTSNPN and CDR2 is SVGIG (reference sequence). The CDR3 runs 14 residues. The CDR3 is CAWRGTGWNTEAFF. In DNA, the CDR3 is TGTGCCTGGAGGGGGACAGGTTGGAACACTGAAGCTTTCTTT.

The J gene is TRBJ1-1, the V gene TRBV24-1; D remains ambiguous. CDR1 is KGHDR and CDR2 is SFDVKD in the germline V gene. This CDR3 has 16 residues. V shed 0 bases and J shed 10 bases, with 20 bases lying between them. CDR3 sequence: CATSDLWSDSPQGAFF. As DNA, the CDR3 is TGTGCCACCAGTGATTTGTGGTCGGACTCCCCCCAAGGAGCTTTCTTT.

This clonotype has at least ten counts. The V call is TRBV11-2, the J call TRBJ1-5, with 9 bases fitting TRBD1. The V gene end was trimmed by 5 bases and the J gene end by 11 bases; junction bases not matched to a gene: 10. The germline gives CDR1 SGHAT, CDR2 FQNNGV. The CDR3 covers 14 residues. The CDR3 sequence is CASSLGQGERAQHF. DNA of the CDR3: TGTGCCAGCAGCCTGGGACAGGGAGAGAGGGCCCAGCATTTT.

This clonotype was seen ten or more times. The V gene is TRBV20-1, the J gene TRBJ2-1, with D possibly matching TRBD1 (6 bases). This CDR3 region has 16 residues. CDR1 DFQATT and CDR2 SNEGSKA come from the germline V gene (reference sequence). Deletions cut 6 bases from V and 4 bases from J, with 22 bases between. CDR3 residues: CSARGRSFRGYNEQFF. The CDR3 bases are TGCAGTGCCAGGGGACGGTCATTTAGAGGTTACAATGAGCAGTTCTTC.

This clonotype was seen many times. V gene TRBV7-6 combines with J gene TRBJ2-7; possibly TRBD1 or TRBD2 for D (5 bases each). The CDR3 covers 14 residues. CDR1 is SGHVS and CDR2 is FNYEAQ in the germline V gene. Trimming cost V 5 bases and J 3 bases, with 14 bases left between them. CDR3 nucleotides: TGTGCCAGCAGCGCACCGGGACCACTCTACGAGCAGTACTTC. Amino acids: CASSAPGPLYEQYF.

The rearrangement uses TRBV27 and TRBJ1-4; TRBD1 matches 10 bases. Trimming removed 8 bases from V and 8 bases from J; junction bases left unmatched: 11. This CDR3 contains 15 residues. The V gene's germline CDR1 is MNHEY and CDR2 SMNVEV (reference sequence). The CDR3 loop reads CASALTVTGGEKLFF. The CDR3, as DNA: TGTGCCAGCGCCTTAACTGTGACAGGGGGCGAAAAACTGTTTTTT.

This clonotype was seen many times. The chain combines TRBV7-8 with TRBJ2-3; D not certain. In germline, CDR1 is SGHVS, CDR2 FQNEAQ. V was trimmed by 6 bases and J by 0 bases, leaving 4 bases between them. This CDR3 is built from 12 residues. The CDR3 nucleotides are TGTGCCAGCAGACTCAGCACAGATACGCAGTATTTT. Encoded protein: CASRLSTDTQYF. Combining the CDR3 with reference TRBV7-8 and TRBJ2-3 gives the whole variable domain GAGVSQSPRYKVAKRGQDVALRCDPISGHVSLFWYQQALGQGPEFLTYFQNEAQLDKSGLPSDRFFAERPEGSVSTLKIQRTQQEDSAVYLCASRLSTDTQYFGPGTRLTVL.